Listed here is a single T cell receptor beta chain. Its recognized antigen is unknown. Base-call qualities are not available, and no considerably larger clone is one nucleotide away. Trimmed from V: 2 bases; trimmed from J: 3 bases; junction bases lacking a gene match: 3. From the cysteine through the phenylalanine, the CDR3 covers 15 amino acids. The retained sequence is limited to the CDR3, 45 bases, with the frame set at the first base. From a lookup of the germline V gene, CDR1 and CDR2 are SGHDT and YYEEEE. This record belongs to a study of blood T cell repertoires in COVID-19 (dated by TCRdb to 2020 to 2022). As for the study more broadly: Collaborator samples came from the United States, Italy and Spain and covered acute and convalescent phases of COVID-19. The prospective study material was composed of cDNA or gDNA derived from T cells, B-cell-depleted T cells, or PBMCs. Deeply sampled blood TCRbeta repertoires from subjects exposed to, actively infected with, or recovered from COVID-19 were included in the dataset. A freely available public database, intended as a resource for researchers studying the immune response to SARS-CoV-2, is where the repertoires were released. The samples were drawn from the first 160 participants of the ongoing ImmuneRACE study and from over a thousand subjects provided by 6 global collaborators. Sample metadata almost always included a de-identified subject ID, COVID-19 status, age in years and sex. Where available, HLA class I and class II types were obtained from metadata supplied by the sample provider rather than from assay-based typing. The study at large found these results: The amount of clinical and demographic metadata varied by source and participant and was provided uncurated.

Collaborating institutions collected whole blood in K2EDTA tubes following their own protocols. For TCRbeta analysis, collaborators shipped samples as frozen whole blood, isolated PBMCs, or DNA extracted from either of those sample types. TCRbeta CDR3 regions were amplified from genomic DNA by means of the immunoSEQ Assay, a bias-controlled multiplex PCR. As for how the authors treated the data: Within the assay, amplification of reference gene primers was used to estimate how many nucleated cells each sample contained. To quantify the absolute abundance of each unique TCRbeta CDR3 rearrangement, sequence reads were collapsed and filtered. For each sample, productive Simpson clonality was calculated by taking the square root of Simpson's diversity index across productive rearrangements. TCRdb carries this immuneACCESS record with in-frame sequences only. Its versions omit some clonotypes, under half of them owing to an unresolved V gene in the studies checked, with the rest unexplained. V and J calls and clone size are copied from that table; D and trimming were computed from the DNA. This sample is represented by 190,000 or so clones; around nine tenths of them were singletons. The top ten clonotypes cover approximately 6.7% of the sample.

The chain is encoded by TRBV5-6 joined to TRBJ1-3; TRBD1 aligns with 9 central bases. The sequence was collected from a man aged 40-50 years with acute or convalescent COVID-19. The sequencing sample was made of peripheral blood. The nucleotide sequence is given as TGTGCCAGCAGCTTACAGGGGGCGAGTGGAAACACCATATATTTT. Its product reads: CASSLQGASGNTIYF. The CDR3, completed at both ends by the reference TRBV5-6 and TRBJ1-3 genes, gives the full variable domain DAGVTQSPTHLIKTRGQQVTLRCSPKSGHDTVSWYQQALGQGPQFIFQYYEEEERQRGNFPDRFSGHQFPNYSSELNVNALLLGDSALYLCASSLQGASGNTIYFGEGSWLTVV.